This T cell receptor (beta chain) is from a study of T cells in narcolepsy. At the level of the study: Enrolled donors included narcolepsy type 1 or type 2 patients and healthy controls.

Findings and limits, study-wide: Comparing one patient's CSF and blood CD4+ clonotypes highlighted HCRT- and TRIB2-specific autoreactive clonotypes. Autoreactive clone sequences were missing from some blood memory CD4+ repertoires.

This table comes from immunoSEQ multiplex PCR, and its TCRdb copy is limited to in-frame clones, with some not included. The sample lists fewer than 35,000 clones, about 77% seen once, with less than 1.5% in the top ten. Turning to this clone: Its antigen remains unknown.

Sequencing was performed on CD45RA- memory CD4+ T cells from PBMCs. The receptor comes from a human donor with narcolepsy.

CDR3 loop: CASTRQGGAFF. The CDR3 DNA sequence: TGTGCCAGCACGCGACAGGGAGGAGCTTTCTTT. The chain is built from TRBV6-1 and TRBJ1-1, with 7 bases fitting TRBD1. Unmatched junction bases numbered 6, after V lost 7 bases and J lost 10 bases. Germline assignment: CDR1 MNHNS and CDR2 SASEGT. This CDR3 contains 11 residues.